The 19 T cell receptor beta chains below come from one sample, sequenced in a study of T cell responses to AZD1222 COVID-19 vaccine. The assay was immunoSEQ multiplex PCR, and TCRdb's table has in-frame clones only and misses some. The table includes about 120,000 clones, about nine tenths detected once. The sample consisted of peripheral blood, taken on day 0 of AZD1222 vaccination. Receptor source: an adult in good health.

This clone was found a few times. The V call is TRBV7-6, the J call TRBJ1-1; the D is unclear. The CDR3 length is 13 residues. Germline-derived CDR1 and CDR2 are SGHVS and FNYEAQ. The V end lost 5 bases, the J end lost 0 bases, and 7 bases lay between the germline ends. Written as DNA, the CDR3 is TGTGCCAGCAGCGCCGACCTGAACACTGAAGCTTTCTTT. This translates into CASSADLNTEAFF.

The chain links TRBV2 to TRBJ1-2; tentative D call: TRBD1 (6 bases). The CDR3 extends over 15 amino acids. The ends were cut back, 7 bases at V and 4 bases at J, with 19 bases in the middle. Germline-derived CDR1 and CDR2 are SNHLY and FYNNEI. CDR3 coding DNA: TGTGCCAGCACCGTTACGAGGGGGGCTGGCTATGGCTACACCTTC. Residues: CASTVTRGAGYGYTF.

This clone was picked up one time. The chain combines TRBV19 with TRBJ2-1; D ambiguous. The CDR3 is 12 amino acids. V lost 6 bases and J 6 bases, leaving 9 bases between the germline ends. Germline CDR1 LNHDA, CDR2 SQIVND (reference sequence). The CDR3 sequence: CASSPPGNEQFF. The CDR3 DNA reads as TGTGCCAGTAGCCCTCCCGGCAATGAGCAGTTCTTC.

V gene TRBV6-5 combines with J gene TRBJ2-1, with TRBD2 matching over 14 bases. Germline V lookup: CDR1 MNHEY, CDR2 SVGAGI. J lost 11 bases, V lost 0 bases, and 3 bases had no gene match. The CDR3 totals 15 residues. The CDR3 DNA reads TGTGCCAGCAGTTACTCGGGGACTAGCGGGAGTAAGCAGTTCTTC. Residues: CASSYSGTSGSKQFF.

The chain has TRBV11-1 and TRBJ2-5, with D perhaps TRBD2 (6 bases). Germline V lookup: CDR1 SGHAT, CDR2 FQDESV (reference sequence). This CDR3 is 13 amino acids long. V lost 5 bases, J lost 2 bases, and 9 bases lay in between. In DNA, the CDR3 is TGTGCCAGCAGCCTGGGGGGACAAGAGACCCAGTACTTC. Translation: CASSLGGQETQYF.

The V call is TRBV2, the J call TRBJ2-3; TRBD2 matches at 14 bases. The CDR3 runs to 16 residues. Germline V gene sequence: CDR1 SNHLY, CDR2 FYNNEI. V was clipped by 10 bases and J by 3 bases; unmatched bases: 9. The CDR3 DNA is TGTGCCACTTCCACCGGGACTAGCGGGAGAACAGATACGCAGTATTTT. This encodes CATSTGTSGRTDTQYF. The full variable domain, with the rest looked up from reference TRBV2 and TRBJ2-3, is EPEVTQTPSHQVTQMGQEVILRCVPISNHLYFYWYRQILGQKVEFLVSFYNNEISEKSEIFDDQFSVERPDGSNFTLKIRSTKLEDSAMYFCATSTGTSGRTDTQYFGPGTRLTVL.

CDR3 coding DNA: TGTGCCAGCAGTCAGACTAGCGGGAAGAATACGCAGTATTTT. Translation gives CASSQTSGKNTQYF. The chain carries TRBV2 and TRBJ2-3; 11 nucleotides align to TRBD2. Germline V CDR1 and CDR2: SNHLY, FYNNEI. The CDR3 length is 14 residues. The V gene end was trimmed by 5 bases and the J gene end by 7 bases; junction bases not matched to a gene: 5.

This clone was counted between two and nine times. The V call is TRBV28, the J call TRBJ2-2; the D gene could be TRBD1 or TRBD2 (6 bases each). The CDR3 runs 14 residues. Looked up from germline, CDR1 is MDHEN and CDR2 is SYDVKM. V was pared by 10 bases and J by 5 bases, with 17 bases between. DNA of the CDR3: TGTGCCACGCTGAAGGGGGGCAGGACCGGGGAGCTGTTTTTT. Amino acids: CATLKGGRTGELFF. Full variable domain (rest looked up from reference TRBV28 and TRBJ2-2): DVKVTQSSRYLVKRTGEKVFLECVQDMDHENMFWYRQDPGLGLRLIYFSYDVKMKEKGDIPEGYSVSREKKERFSLILESASTNQTSMYLCATLKGGRTGELFFGEGSRLTVL.

The chain carries TRBV10-1 and TRBJ2-3; tentatively, D is TRBD2 (6 bases). V was shortened by 2 bases and J by 8 bases, with 29 bases between the two germline ends. The CDR3 is 19 amino acids. The germline V gene encodes CDR1 WNHNN and CDR2 SYGVQD (reference sequence). DNA of the CDR3: TGCGCCAGCAGTGAGACAACGTTTTTGGGACTCCAAGATAAGGGTACGCAGTATTTT. Translation: CASSETTFLGLQDKGTQYF.

The DNA for the CDR3 is TGCGCCAGCAGAGCGGGAGCCACCTACGAGCAGTACTTC. Protein sequence: CASRAGATYEQYF. The chain couples TRBV10-2 to TRBJ2-7; 8 bases agree with TRBD2. The CDR3 loop spans 13 amino acids. V lost 6 bases, J lost 2 bases, and 3 bases stayed unmatched. Germline lookup yields CDR1 WSHSY and CDR2 SAAADI.

The gene calls are TRBV7-2 and TRBJ2-3; D ambiguous. V lost 5 bases to trimming and J lost 0 bases, with 9 bases between them. The CDR3 consists of 14 residues. Germline V gives CDR1 SGHTA, CDR2 FQGNSA. The CDR3: CASSPPPSTDTQYF. Written as DNA, the CDR3 is TGTGCCAGCAGCCCCCCTCCTAGCACAGATACGCAGTATTTT.

This clone was observed a few times. In the same sample, other DNA sequences code for this CDR3. The V gene is TRBV3-1 (or the pseudogene TRBV3-2), the J gene TRBJ1-6; 7 bases fit TRBD1. Losses at the gene ends were 6 bases for V and 8 bases for J; bases not matched to a gene: 7. This CDR3 contains 14 residues. Germline V lookup: CDR1 LGHDT, CDR2 YNNKEL (reference sequence). This chain's CDR3 is CASSQGGRDSPLHF. For the CDR3, the DNA is TGTGCCAGCAGTCAGGGGGGGAGGGATTCACCCCTCCACTTT.

This clone showed up just once. The chain couples TRBV2 to TRBJ2-7; 7 positions match TRBD2. Germline CDR1 is SNHLY and CDR2 is FYNNEI. V lost 10 bases, J lost 3 bases, and 6 bases stayed unmatched. The CDR3 has 12 residues. The CDR3 loop is CATRTSGYEQYF. The CDR3 DNA is TGTGCCACCCGGACTAGTGGCTACGAGCAGTACTTC.

The J gene is TRBJ1-1, the V gene TRBV28, with D possibly matching TRBD1 (6 bases). V lost 8 bases and J lost 5, with 18 bases in between. The CDR3 runs 14 residues. In germline, CDR1 is MDHEN, CDR2 SYDVKM. The CDR3: CASHPEAGATEAFF. The CDR3 DNA is TGTGCCAGCCACCCAGAGGCAGGGGCGACTGAAGCTTTCTTT.

The genes are TRBV29-1 and TRBJ1-4; weak D call: TRBD1 (5 bases). Per germline, CDR1 SQVTM and CDR2 ANQGSEA. This CDR3 contains 13 residues. Trimming took off 6 bases at V and 3 bases at J, with 11 bases between the two ends. The CDR3 region has the DNA TGCAGCGTGGCAGGGTTTTCTAATGAAAAACTGTTTTTT. Its translation: CSVAGFSNEKLFF. The full variable domain, rest sourced from reference TRBV29-1 and TRBJ1-4, is SAVISQKPSRDICQRGTSLTIQCQVDSQVTMMFWYRQQPGQSLTLIATANQGSEATYESGFVIDKFPISRPNLTFSTLTVSNMSPEDSSIYLCSVAGFSNEKLFFGSGTQLSVL.

This clone was recorded once. The chain couples TRBV24-1 to TRBJ2-7; tentative D call: TRBD1 (6 bases). The length of the CDR3 is 18 residues. Germline CDR1 is KGHDR and CDR2 is SFDVKD. V shed 3 bases and J shed 1 base, with 21 bases lying between them. The CDR3 sequence is CATSDPRPGTPKSYEQYF. Here the CDR3 DNA reads TGTGCCACCAGTGATCCCAGACCCGGGACACCCAAATCCTACGAGCAGTACTTC.

This chain links TRBV3-1 (or the pseudogene TRBV3-2) with TRBJ2-3; D might be TRBD1 or TRBD2, each matching 6 bases. Germline V gene data show CDR1 as LGHDT and CDR2 as YNNKEL (reference sequence). CDR3 length: 15 residues. The V gene lost 4 bases and the J gene lost 3 bases, with 14 bases spanning the gap. The DNA for the CDR3 is TGTGCCAGCAGCCTCGGGGGCCTAAAGACAGATACGCAGTATTTT. Translating gives CASSLGGLKTDTQYF.

J is TRBJ2-5 and V is TRBV15; D possibly corresponds to TRBD2 (6 bases). This CDR3 has 17 amino acids. Trimming took off 2 bases at V and 4 bases at J, with 20 bases between the two ends. The germline V gene has CDR1 LNHNV and CDR2 YYDKDF (reference sequence). The CDR3 region is CATSRRPGALGGETQYF. The CDR3 DNA sequence: TGTGCCACCAGCAGACGCCCCGGGGCCTTGGGGGGAGAGACCCAGTACTTC.

J is TRBJ1-1 and V is TRBV27; D unresolved. Per germline, CDR1 MNHEY and CDR2 SMNVEV (reference sequence). This CDR3 contains 14 residues. Trimming shortened V by 6 bases and J by 2 bases, and 13 bases separated the two germline ends. The CDR3: CASRELAGNTEAFF. The CDR3 DNA is TGTGCCAGCAGAGAGTTGGCAGGCAACACTGAAGCTTTCTTT.